The 28 T cell receptor beta chains listed next were all sequenced from one sample in a study of control samples from healthy donors and cancer patients. Assay used: immunoSEQ multiplex PCR; TCRdb lists only in-frame clones, some missing. The sample shows 150,000 to 200,000 clones, 85% to 95% of them seen only once. Sequencing was performed on blood. The receptors shown here come from a young woman in good health.

The genes are TRBV19 and TRBJ1-1, with TRBD1 identical over 11 bases. The J segment lost 6 bases and the V segment lost 8 bases, leaving 11 bases of the junction unmatched. This CDR3 is built from 15 residues. Germline CDR1 LNHDA, CDR2 SQIVND (reference sequence). CDR3 protein: CASLRTGGSRAEAFF. The CDR3 DNA sequence: TGTGCCAGTTTGAGGACAGGGGGCAGTAGGGCTGAAGCTTTCTTT.

The CDR3, as DNA: TGTGCCAGCAGCAGCAACAGGGGAGAGAACACCTTC. It is translated as CASSSNRGENTF. The chain joins TRBV28 to TRBJ1-2; 7 positions match TRBD1. CDR1 is MDHEN, CDR2 SYDVKM, per germline. CDR3 size: 12 residues. The trim removed 6 bases at V and 12 bases at J, leaving 10 bases unmatched.

This chain connects TRBV5-1 to TRBJ1-3; D possibly corresponds to TRBD1 (5 bases). The V end lost 2 bases, the J end lost 0 bases, and 15 bases lay between the germline ends. The CDR3 extends over 17 amino acids. Germline V gene sequence: CDR1 SGHRS, CDR2 YFSETQ. CDR3 in DNA: TGCGCCAGCAGCTTCGATTTGGTGACAGACTCTGGAAACACCATATATTTT. Translating it yields CASSFDLVTDSGNTIYF.

The CDR3 DNA sequence: TGTGCCAGCACTTTCCGGGGGGCTTATGGCTACACCTTC. Translation gives CASTFRGAYGYTF. The V and J genes are TRBV12-3 or TRBV12-4 and TRBJ1-2, with D perhaps TRBD1 (6 bases). The CDR3 spans 13 residues. Trimming took off 7 bases at V and 5 bases at J, with 14 bases between the two ends.

The chain has TRBV5-5 and TRBJ1-1; D not resolved. CDR1 and CDR2 (germline): SGHKS, YYEKEE (reference sequence). Trimming removed 1 base at V and 1 base at J, with 8 bases between. The CDR3 has 14 residues. CDR3 nucleotide sequence: TGTGCCAGCAGCTTGATAGGAGGGAACACTGAAGCTTTCTTT. This codes for CASSLIGGNTEAFF. Supplemented by reference TRBV5-5 and TRBJ1-1, the full variable domain reads DAGVTQSPTHLIKTRGQQVTLRCSPISGHKSVSWYQQVLGQGPQFIFQYYEKEERGRGNFPDRFSARQFPNYSSELNVNALLLGDSALYLCASSLIGGNTEAFFGQGTRLTVV.

V usage is TRBV6-5 and J usage is TRBJ1-1, with TRBD1 identical over 7 bases. Trimming cost V 7 bases and J 11 bases; bases outside gene matches: 19. CDR1 and CDR2 from the germline V gene are MNHEY and SVGAGI. CDR3 length: 15 amino acids. The CDR3 DNA reads TGTGCCAGCATCCCACACCCCCAGGGGGGGCTGACGGCTTTCTTT. This encodes CASIPHPQGGLTAFF.

This chain connects TRBV7-9 to TRBJ2-1; D is tentatively TRBD1 or TRBD2 (6 bases each). V lost 3 bases, J lost 1 base, and 10 bases lay in between. Germline CDR1 SEHNR, CDR2 FQNEAQ (reference sequence). The CDR3 length is 15 residues. CDR3 DNA: TGTGCCAGCAGCTTTGGGGGGCCTTCCTACAATGAGCAGTTCTTC. Protein product: CASSFGGPSYNEQFF.

The chain recombines TRBV7-8 with TRBJ2-6; D gene unclear. CDR1 is SGHVS and CDR2 is FQNEAQ in the germline V gene. This CDR3 contains 15 residues. V was shortened by 5 bases and J by 4 bases, with 12 bases between the two germline ends. The CDR3 DNA reads TGTGCCAGCAGCCCCCAAAGGTCCGGGGCCAACGTCCTGACTTTC. Translating it yields CASSPQRSGANVLTF.

The V call is TRBV7-2, the J call TRBJ1-3, with TRBD1 matching 7 bases. In germline, CDR1 is SGHTA, CDR2 FQGNSA. The CDR3 consists of 15 residues. V was clipped by 5 bases and J by 5 bases; unmatched bases: 9. CDR3 bases: TGTGCCAGCAGCCCACACGGGACAGCGAGAAACACCATATATTTT. Its protein product is CASSPHGTARNTIYF.

This chain uses TRBV7-2 with TRBJ1-2, with 7 positions matching TRBD1. Per germline, CDR1 SGHTA and CDR2 FQGNSA. The length of the CDR3 is 14 residues. After removal of 5 bases from V and 5 bases from J, the junction contained 8 bases not matched to a gene. The CDR3 is CASSLNRGRYGYTF. In DNA form, the CDR3 reads TGTGCCAGCAGCCTCAACAGGGGAAGGTATGGCTACACCTTC.

The chain has TRBV7-6 and TRBJ1-5; D is uncertain. Germline values: CDR1 SGHVS, CDR2 FNYEAQ. This CDR3 region has 16 residues. V lost 2 bases and J 4 bases, leaving 15 bases between the germline ends. CDR3 amino acids: CASSLLPPTRNQPQHF. DNA for the CDR3: TGTGCCAGCAGCTTACTCCCTCCGACACGGAATCAGCCCCAGCATTTT.

The genes are TRBV21-1 and TRBJ2-3. TRBV21-1 is shown as a pseudogene. CDR3 length equals 13 residues. The CDR3 region is CASSNAFTDTQYF. CDR3 DNA: TGTGCCAGCAGCAATGCTTTCACAGATACGCAGTATTTT.

This rearrangement joins TRBV2 to TRBJ1-5, with a weak D call TRBD1 (5 bases). This CDR3 is built from 13 residues. Trimming pared 10 bases from V and 6 bases from J, leaving 16 bases between. The germline V gene has CDR1 SNHLY and CDR2 FYNNEI. In nucleotides, the CDR3 is TGTGCCACCTCCAGGGACGAAGTTCAGCCCCAGCATTTT. Translating it yields CATSRDEVQPQHF.

The rearrangement joins TRBV6-5 to TRBJ1-1, with a weak D call TRBD1 (5 bases). Trimming left V 2 bases short and J 11 bases short, with 9 bases between. This CDR3 region has 11 residues. The germline CDR1 and CDR2 sequences are MNHEY and SVGAGI. CDR3 sequence reads: CASSYTGGAFF. CDR3 bases: TGTGCCAGCAGTTACACCGGGGGGGCTTTCTTT.

V gene TRBV7-3 combines with J gene TRBJ2-2; no definite D call. Trimming took 0 bases from V and 2 from J, leaving 13 bases between them. Germline V lookup: CDR1 SGHTA, CDR2 FQGTGA. The CDR3 length is 17 residues. CDR3 nucleotides: TGTGCCAGCAGCTTAACGGCCGGCAGTAGTAACACCGGGGAGCTGTTTTTT. It is translated as CASSLTAGSSNTGELFF.

The V gene is TRBV6-5, the J gene TRBJ2-3; no clear D gene. Trimming removed 2 bases from V and 9 bases from J, with 6 bases in between. Per the germline V gene, CDR1 is MNHEY and CDR2 is SVGAGI. CDR3 length equals 11 residues. CDR3 sequence: CASSYPRTQYF. The CDR3 DNA follows: TGTGCCAGCAGTTACCCGCGCACGCAGTATTTT.

The chain has TRBV29-1 and TRBJ1-2; 9 nucleotides line up with TRBD1. CDR1 is SQVTM, CDR2 ANQGSEA, per germline. V lost 1 base and J lost 4; bases outside the gene matches: 1. The CDR3 is 13 amino acids. CDR3 in DNA: TGCAGCGTTGAAGGGGGACAGGGCTATGGCTACACCTTC. Translated, it gives CSVEGGQGYGYTF.

The CDR3 sequence is CASSPTSIAYNEQFF. CDR3 coding DNA: TGTGCCAGCTCACCAACTTCGATCGCCTACAATGAGCAGTTCTTC. The V and J genes are TRBV18 and TRBJ2-1, with D unresolved. CDR1 is KGHSH, CDR2 LQKENI, per germline. This CDR3 is 15 amino acids long. Trimming pared 2 bases from V and 2 bases from J, leaving 10 bases between.

The rearrangement uses TRBV11-3 and TRBJ1-3; TRBD1 matches at 10 bases. Per germline, CDR1 SGHNT and CDR2 YENEEA. The V gene end was trimmed by 4 bases and the J gene end by 7 bases; junction bases not matched to a gene: 1. The CDR3 runs 13 residues. Written as DNA, the CDR3 is TGTGCCAGCAGCTCGGGACAGGGGAACACCATATATTTT. It is translated as CASSSGQGNTIYF.

The chain links TRBV19 to TRBJ1-5, with 8 bases identical to TRBD1. Germline lookup yields CDR1 LNHDA and CDR2 SQIVND (reference sequence). Trimming removed 5 bases from V and 2 bases from J; junction bases left unmatched: 8. There are 16 residues in the CDR3. This CDR3 is CASSGGPGQGNQPQHF. In DNA form, the CDR3 reads TGTGCCAGTAGTGGGGGTCCGGGACAGGGCAATCAGCCCCAGCATTTT. Full variable domain (outside the CDR3, taken from reference TRBV19 and TRBJ1-5): DGGITQSPKYLFRKEGQNVTLSCEQNLNHDAMYWYRQDPGQGLRLIYYSQIVNDFQKGDIAEGYSVSREKKESFPLTVTSAQKNPTAFYLCASSGGPGQGNQPQHFGDGTRLSIL.

The gene calls are TRBV4-3 and TRBJ1-1, with D tentatively TRBD1 (5 bases). This CDR3 comprises 15 residues. V lost 1 base to trimming and J lost 5 bases, with 14 bases between them. Germline CDR1 and CDR2: LGHNA and YSLEER. Here the CDR3 DNA reads TGCGCCAGCAGCCAAGGGTCGGCAGGGAAGACTGAAGCTTTCTTT. Protein: CASSQGSAGKTEAFF.

This chain connects TRBV6-5 to TRBJ1-5, with D tentatively TRBD1 (5 bases). The CDR3 length is 12 residues. CDR1 and CDR2 (germline): MNHEY, SVGAGI. Trimming took off 8 bases at V and 5 bases at J, with 10 bases between the two ends. This chain's CDR3 is CASQGKDQPQHF. Written as DNA, the CDR3 is TGTGCCAGCCAGGGTAAGGATCAGCCCCAGCATTTT.

This chain joins TRBV7-9 and TRBJ2-1; TRBD2 aligns across 9 bases. CDR1 and CDR2 from the germline V gene are SEHNR and FQNEAQ (reference sequence). CDR3 length: 17 amino acids. V dropped 0 bases and J dropped 0; count of bases not matched to a gene: 3. In nucleotides, the CDR3 is TGTGCCAGCAGCTTAGCGGCGGGAGGGAGCTCCTACAATGAGCAGTTCTTC. Translation: CASSLAAGGSSYNEQFF.

This chain links TRBV2 with TRBJ2-1, with a weak D call TRBD2 (5 bases). Germline V CDR1 and CDR2: SNHLY, FYNNEI. The CDR3 extends over 15 amino acids. V lost 4 bases to trimming and J lost 0 bases, with 10 bases between them. The CDR3 DNA sequence: TGTGCCAGCAGTGTGAGGGCAAGCTCCTACAATGAGCAGTTCTTC. Residues: CASSVRASSYNEQFF.

The chain couples TRBV28 to TRBJ2-7; D call uncertain. V lost 3 bases and J lost 10, with 13 bases in between. Germline assignment: CDR1 MDHEN and CDR2 SYDVKM. This CDR3 comprises 12 residues. As DNA, the CDR3 is TGTGCCAGCAGTTTTTTTCCCGAGCCCCAGTACTTC. Its translation: CASSFFPEPQYF. Filled out from reference TRBV28 and TRBJ2-7, the complete variable domain reads DVKVTQSSRYLVKRTGEKVFLECVQDMDHENMFWYRQDPGLGLRLIYFSYDVKMKEKGDIPEGYSVSREKKERFSLILESASTNQTSMYLCASSFFPEPQYFGPGTRLTVT.

The rearrangement uses TRBV24-1 and TRBJ2-2, with 11 bases lining up with TRBD2. Trimming cost V 4 bases and J 9 bases; bases outside gene matches: 6. The CDR3 is made up of 15 amino acids. Germline-derived CDR1 and CDR2 are KGHDR and SFDVKD. The DNA of the CDR3 is TGTGCCACCAGTGAGCTAGCGGGAGGTGTTTGGGAGCTGTTTTTT. It encodes CATSELAGGVWELFF.

The rearrangement joins TRBV7-2 to TRBJ2-5; 9 positions match TRBD1. With 5 bases clipped from V and 3 bases from J, the junction kept 4 bases outside the gene matches. The CDR3 consists of 14 residues. From germline, CDR1 is SGHTA and CDR2 FQGNSA. CDR3 sequence (DNA): TGTGCCAGCAGCAGTCGGACAGGGGAAGAGACCCAGTACTTC. It translates to CASSSRTGEETQYF.

This sequence joins TRBV28 and TRBJ1-3; 7 bases are shared with TRBD1. V dropped 2 bases and J dropped 4; count of bases not matched to a gene: 8. From germline, CDR1 is MDHEN and CDR2 SYDVKM. The CDR3 runs to 16 residues. This CDR3 reads CASSLVGHRGGNTIYF. In nucleotides, the CDR3 is TGTGCCAGCAGTTTAGTGGGACACAGGGGAGGAAACACCATATATTTT.